These T cell receptor beta chains were read from a single sample in a study of T cells in Graves' hyperthyroidism and ophthalmopathy. MiXCR, applied by TCRdb to the multiplex PCR reads, yields one record per CDR3 protein. Of approximately 150,000 distinct CDR3 sequences listed, roughly 10% are singletons. Input material: blood. These receptors all come from a woman younger than 30 with Graves' hyperthyroidism that later progressed to Graves' ophthalmopathy. CDR3s include the opening cysteine and the closing phenylalanine or tryptophan. The order of the fields is D gene, J gene, CDR3 length, V gene, clone size, CDR3 protein, CDR3 DNA. D genes are given only for firm matches. Size is omitted from some rows. Given values are once, few, many or a class for expanded clones.

TRBD2	TRBJ2-1	18	TRBV7-2	once	CASSLELGLAGFYNEQFF	TGTGCCAGCAGCTTGGAGTTGGGACTAGCGGGGTTCTACAATGAGCAGTTCTTC
.	TRBJ2-2	14	TRBV19	many	CASSSQANTGELFF	TGTGCCAGTAGTTCCCAGGCGAACACCGGGGAGCTGTTTTTT
TRBD1	TRBJ2-1	13	TRBV30	few	CARTTGGANEQFF	TGTGCCCGAACAACAGGGGGCGCCAATGAGCAGTTCTTC
.	TRBJ2-1	14	TRBV7-2	many	CASSFETRVFEQFF	TGTGCCAGCAGCTTCGAGACTAGGGTTTTTGAGCAGTTCTTC
TRBD1	TRBJ2-7	12	TRBV7-9	many	CASSFSRDRRYF	TGTGCCAGCAGCTTTTCCCGGGACAGACGGTACTTC
.	TRBJ2-1	18	TRBV28	many	CASSLKWGPGHPYNEQFF	TGTGCCAGCAGTTTAAAGTGGGGTCCGGGACACCCCTACAATGAGCAGTTCTTC
TRBD1	TRBJ1-1	15	TRBV5-4	few	CASSSQLIQGAEAFF	TGTGCCAGCAGCTCGCAGCTCATACAGGGGGCTGAAGCTTTCTTT
TRBD1	TRBJ2-7	13	TRBV28	many	CASSLGTAYEQYF	TGTGCCAGCAGTTTAGGGACAGCTTACGAGCAGTACTTC
.	TRBJ2-7	15	TRBV11-2	many	CASSLRAAGAYEQYF	TGTGCCAGCAGCTTAAGAGCTGCAGGTGCCTACGAGCAGTACTTC
TRBD1	TRBJ1-1	12	TRBV19	many	CATHSTGLKAFF	TGTGCCACCCACTCGACAGGGTTGAAAGCTTTCTTT
.	TRBJ2-7	14	TRBV2	many	CASRRDVGNYEQYF	TGTGCCAGCAGAAGGGACGTCGGGAACTACGAGCAGTACTTC
.	TRBJ2-2	18	TRBV6-1	many	CASSTHPPGTDPPGELFF	TGTGCCAGCAGTACCCACCCCCCCGGGACGGACCCACCCGGGGAGCTGTTTTTT
.	TRBJ1-5	15	TRBV12-3/TRBV12-4	many	CASSLNSRVNQPQHF	TGTGCCAGCAGTTTAAACAGCAGGGTTAATCAGCCCCAGCATTTT
TRBD1	TRBJ1-1	13	TRBV4-1	many	CASSLRQGAEAFF	TGCGCCAGCAGCCTTAGACAGGGGGCTGAAGCTTTCTTT
TRBD1	TRBJ2-7	16	TRBV7-7	few	CASSLDVGTGSGEQYF	TGTGCTAGCAGCTTAGATGTCGGGACAGGGTCCGGCGAGCAGTACTTC
TRBD2	TRBJ2-1	16	TRBV2	many	CASSAETSGVSNEQFF	TGTGCCAGCAGCGCAGAAACTAGCGGGGTTTCTAATGAGCAGTTCTTC
.	TRBJ2-3	14	TRBV11-3	many	CASSSLEGADTQYF	TGTGCCAGCAGCTCCTTGGAGGGGGCAGATACGCAGTATTTT
.	TRBJ1-2	13	TRBV7-9	many	CASSLGVYYGYTF	TGTGCCAGCAGCTTAGGAGTATACTATGGCTACACCTTC
.	TRBJ2-3	13	TRBV6-1	many	CASSTASTDTQYF	TGTGCCAGCAGCACAGCTAGCACAGATACGCAGTATTTT
.	TRBJ1-2	14	TRBV27	many	CASSSYTVPYGYTF	TGTGCCAGCAGTAGTTACACAGTACCCTATGGCTACACCTTC
.	TRBJ2-2	11	TRBV11-3	many	CASSFGGELFF	TGTGCCAGCAGCTTCGGCGGGGAGCTGTTTTTT
.	TRBJ2-3	15	TRBV15	few	CATSVADSSTDTQYF	TGTGCCACCAGCGTAGCGGATTCTAGCACAGATACGCAGTATTTT
.	TRBJ1-5	14	TRBV19	many	CASSIPGPGQPQHF	TGTGCCAGTAGTATCCCGGGGCCGGGACAGCCCCAGCATTTT
.	TRBJ1-2	13	TRBV7-8	many	CASSPEGGYGYTF	TGTGCCAGCAGCCCCGAGGGGGGCTATGGCTACACCTTC
.	TRBJ1-5	15	TRBV6-1	many	CASRGDLYSNQPQHF	TGTGCCAGCAGGGGAGACTTATATAGCAATCAGCCCCAGCATTTT
TRBD2	TRBJ2-7	19	TRBV27	many	CASSLQERLAGIPSYEQYF	TGTGCCAGCAGTTTACAAGAGAGGCTAGCGGGCATCCCGTCCTACGAGCAGTACTTC
TRBD1	TRBJ2-2	15	TRBV11-1	many	CASSFRDRVTGELFF	TGTGCCAGCAGCTTCCGGGACAGGGTGACCGGGGAGCTGTTTTTT
.	TRBJ1-2	15	TRBV10-3	many	CAISESPGVGYGYTF	TGTGCCATCAGTGAGTCCCCAGGGGTAGGATATGGCTACACCTTC
.	TRBJ1-2	13	TRBV18	many	CASSPPTEYGYTF	TGTGCCAGCTCACCACCGACAGAGTATGGCTACACCTTC
TRBD2	TRBJ2-7	16	TRBV11-2	many	CASSPRVASGDNEQYF	TGTGCCAGCAGTCCCCGGGTGGCTAGCGGGGATAACGAGCAGTACTTC
TRBD2	TRBJ2-2	15	TRBV5-4	.	CASSTAGGRTGELFF	TGTGCCAGCAGCACGGCGGGGGGGCGGACCGGGGAGCTGTTTTTT
.	TRBJ2-5	12	TRBV6-1	many	CASSPGEETQYF	TGTGCCAGCAGCCCCGGGGAGGAGACCCAGTACTTC
.	TRBJ1-1	14	TRBV6-5	many	CASSYGRENTEAFF	TGTGCCAGCAGTTACGGGCGGGAGAACACTGAAGCTTTCTTT
TRBD2	TRBJ2-3	17	TRBV9	many	CASSVSGGAPSTDTQYF	TGTGCCAGCAGCGTAAGCGGGGGGGCGCCTAGCACAGATACGCAGTATTTT
.	TRBJ1-6	15	TRBV11-2	.	CASSLDGRGDSPLHF	TGTGCCAGCAGCTTAGATGGCAGAGGGGATTCACCCCTCCACTTT
.	TRBJ2-7	15	TRBV7-2	many	CASSLGKGRPYEQYF	TGTGCCAGCAGCTTAGGAAAGGGACGGCCCTACGAGCAGTACTTC
.	TRBJ1-1	14	TRBV6-4	few	CASSPGTAYTEAFF	TGCGCCAGCAGTCCCGGGACTGCTTACACTGAAGCTTTCTTT
.	TRBJ1-6	13	TRBV3-1	many	CASSQDFGWPLHF	TGTGCCAGCAGCCAAGATTTCGGGTGGCCCCTCCACTTT
.	TRBJ2-7	15	TRBV15	many	CATSRARQGSGEQYF	TGTGCCACCAGCAGAGCAAGGCAGGGGAGTGGCGAGCAGTACTTC
.	TRBJ1-3	13	TRBV28	many	CASSFKGVNTIYF	TGTGCCAGCAGTTTCAAAGGAGTGAACACCATATATTTT
.	TRBJ2-7	11	TRBV3-1	many	CASSSTYEQYF	TGTGCCAGCAGTTCTACCTACGAGCAGTACTTC
.	TRBJ1-1	13	TRBV6-2/TRBV6-3	many	CASSWTENTEAFF	TGTGCCAGCAGTTGGACAGAGAACACTGAAGCTTTCTTT
.	TRBJ2-5	15	TRBV3-1	.	CASSQERFDQETQYF	TGTGCCAGCAGCCAAGAAAGGTTCGATCAAGAGACCCAGTACTTC
.	TRBJ1-1	14	TRBV11-1	many	CASSFREGVTEAFF	TGTGCCAGCAGCTTCAGGGAGGGCGTCACTGAAGCTTTCTTT
.	TRBJ1-1	15	TRBV4-1	few	CASSRDINLNTEAFF	TGCGCCAGCAGCCGGGACATCAACCTGAACACTGAAGCTTTCTTT
TRBD1	TRBJ2-5	16	TRBV6-1	many	CASSARTGNRQETQYF	TGTGCCAGCAGTGCCAGGACAGGCAATAGGCAAGAGACCCAGTACTTC
TRBD1	TRBJ2-1	15	TRBV12-3/TRBV12-4	.	CASSFSTGGHNEQFF	TGTGCCAGCAGTTTCTCGACAGGGGGCCACAATGAGCAGTTCTTC
.	TRBJ2-7	14	TRBV19	.	CASSIVGNRYEQYF	TGTGCCAGTAGTATAGTTGGCAACCGATACGAGCAGTACTTC
.	TRBJ1-1	15	TRBV19	many	CASIGAGSMNTEAFF	TGTGCCAGTATAGGAGCGGGCAGCATGAACACTGAAGCTTTCTTT
TRBD2	TRBJ2-5	16	TRBV11-2	.	CASSFFSGGGGETQYF	TGTGCCAGCAGCTTTTTCAGCGGGGGCGGTGGGGAGACCCAGTACTTC
TRBD2	TRBJ2-1	17	TRBV24-1	many	CATSDPTSGLDYNEQFF	TGTGCCACCAGTGACCCAACTAGCGGTTTAGACTACAATGAGCAGTTCTTC
.	TRBJ2-7	14	TRBV7-8	many	CASSLVGGTYEQYF	TGTGCCAGCAGCTTAGTTGGCGGTACCTACGAGCAGTACTTC
TRBD2	TRBJ2-3	14	TRBV20-1	many	CSAKELAGYGTQYF	TGCAGTGCTAAGGAACTAGCGGGATATGGTACGCAGTATTTT
.	TRBJ1-5	13	TRBV30	.	CAWSRGGDQPQHF	TGTGCCTGGAGTCGGGGAGGGGATCAGCCCCAGCATTTT